The 17 T cell receptor beta chains given below trace back to one sample, sequenced in a study of siplizumab effects on memory and regulatory T cells (dated by TCRdb to the late 2010s). Library creation used the immunoSEQ multiplex PCR assay. TCRdb took this table from immuneACCESS and kept in-frame rearrangements with V and J called. Such tables lack part of the clones; where checked against another copy, unresolved V genes explain under half of the gap, and the rest is unexplained. This sample comprises roughly 92,000 clones, approximately 95% of them detected only once. The ten largest make up 0.3% of the sample. The sequenced material came from non-Treg CD4+ T cells sorted from blood. The cell subset or site label, as the study defines it: FACS-sorted unstimulated CD4+ non-regulatory T cells. These receptors originate from a human donor in good health.

The chain couples TRBV5-4 to TRBJ1-1; D perhaps matches TRBD1 (5 bases). V was cut by 3 bases and J by 7 bases, with 10 bases left in between. Per the germline V gene, CDR1 is SGHNT and CDR2 is YYREEE (reference sequence). CDR3 length equals 12 residues. The DNA of the CDR3 is TGTGCCAGCAGCTGGGTGGGGGGTGAAGCTTTCTTT. Translating it yields CASSWVGGEAFF.

The V gene is TRBV5-1, the J gene TRBJ1-2, with 9 bases identical to TRBD1. The V gene end was trimmed by 5 bases and the J gene end by 5 bases; junction bases not matched to a gene: 13. CDR3 length equals 16 residues. CDR1 is SGHRS and CDR2 is YFSETQ in the germline V gene. CDR3: CASRRDRDRVRYGYTF. CDR3 DNA: TGCGCCAGCAGGCGGGACCGGGACAGGGTACGTTATGGCTACACCTTC.

V usage is TRBV21-1 and J usage is TRBJ2-7; TRBD1, the table's D call, was not compared with the DNA. TRBV21-1 is annotated as a pseudogene. The CDR3 totals 13 residues. CDR3 DNA: TGTGCCACCGACCGCTACCCAGGGCGTGAGCAGTACTTC. Translating it yields CATDRYPGREQYF.

This rearrangement joins TRBV9 to TRBJ1-1; D possibly corresponds to TRBD1 (6 bases). The V end was cut by 4 bases, the J end by 2 bases, with 15 bases between. The germline gives CDR1 SGDLS, CDR2 YYNGEE. This CDR3 is built from 15 residues. CDR3 residues: CASSPRQASNTEAFF. The CDR3 DNA sequence: TGTGCCAGCAGCCCCCGACAGGCCTCAAACACTGAAGCTTTCTTT.

Written as DNA, the CDR3 is TGTGCCAGCAGCCCCGCGGGCCTGGGGGAAAAACTGTTTTTT. Translated, it gives CASSPAGLGEKLFF. V gene TRBV9 combines with J gene TRBJ1-4, with no clear D. Germline assignment: CDR1 SGDLS and CDR2 YYNGEE. Trimming removed 4 bases from V and 8 bases from J, with 15 bases in between. The length of the CDR3 is 14 residues.

V and J are TRBV5-1 and TRBJ2-1, with 12 bases lining up with TRBD1. The length of the CDR3 is 16 residues. Germline assignment: CDR1 SGHRS and CDR2 YFSETQ. V gave up 4 bases and J gave up 8 bases; unmatched junction bases: 10. The CDR3, as DNA: TGCGCCAGCAGCCATATGGGACAGGGGGCGACGGATGAGCAGTTCTTC. Amino acid sequence: CASSHMGQGATDEQFF.

This chain uses TRBV6-1 with TRBJ2-2; TRBD1 is a possible D gene (5 bases). The CDR3 spans 16 residues. CDR1 MNHNS and CDR2 SASEGT come from the germline V gene. V was shortened by 2 bases and J by 0 bases, with 10 bases between the two germline ends. The CDR3 DNA sequence: TGTGCCAGCAGTGAACCGGCAGGGACGAACACCGGGGAGCTGTTTTTT. It is translated as CASSEPAGTNTGELFF.

This rearrangement joins TRBV6-6 to TRBJ2-7, with 9 positions matching TRBD1. Germline V lookup: CDR1 MNHNY, CDR2 SVGAGI (reference sequence). Trimming at V came to 6 bases and at J to 6 bases, leaving 9 bases not matched to a gene. The CDR3 spans 14 residues. This chain's CDR3 is CASSPGQGGREQYF. In nucleotides, the CDR3 is TGTGCCAGCAGCCCGGGACAGGGTGGTCGCGAGCAGTACTTC.

This clone was observed a single time. The J gene is TRBJ2-1, the V gene TRBV28, with D uncertain. From germline, CDR1 is MDHEN and CDR2 SYDVKM. Trimming took 2 bases from V and 10 from J, leaving 9 bases between them. This CDR3 has 12 residues. The CDR3 coding sequence is TGTGCCAGCAGTTTACTGGCTAACGAGCAGTTCTTC. This gives the protein CASSLLANEQFF.

V is TRBV4-3 and J is TRBJ1-2, with 8 bases fitting TRBD1. The J segment lost 4 bases and the V segment lost 5 bases, leaving 12 bases of the junction unmatched. Germline CDR1 is LGHNA and CDR2 is YSLEER. This CDR3 comprises 16 residues. The DNA for the CDR3 is TGCGCCAGCAGCGTCGACAGGGGCATAGATACCTATGGCTACACCTTC. It encodes CASSVDRGIDTYGYTF.

CDR3 nucleotides: TGTGCCAGCAGTGGTAGACAGGGGGAAAACCAGCCCCAGCATTTT. Its translation is CASSGRQGENQPQHF. The chain carries TRBV6-1 and TRBJ1-5, with 9 bases fitting TRBD1. CDR1 is MNHNS and CDR2 is SASEGT in the germline V gene. The junction had 8 bases not matched to a gene; V was cut back by 4 bases and J by 7 bases. This CDR3 region has 15 residues.

The chain links TRBV10-2 to TRBJ2-5; D is unresolved. V lost 2 bases to trimming and J lost 5 bases, with 12 bases between them. This CDR3 region has 14 residues. Germline lookup yields CDR1 WSHSY and CDR2 SAAADI. CDR3 in DNA: TGCGCCAGCAGTGAGGGGCGTAGCTCGGAGACCCAGTACTTC. Translating gives CASSEGRSSETQYF.

This clone is a singleton in its sample. V and J are TRBV5-6 and TRBJ1-4, with 10 bases aligning to TRBD1. The J segment lost 1 base and the V segment lost 3 bases, leaving 6 bases of the junction unmatched. The CDR3 has 17 residues. Germline V gene data show CDR1 as SGHDT and CDR2 as YYEEEE. The CDR3 DNA is TGTGCCAGCAGCTCCCGGGACAGGGGAGGAACTAATGAAAAACTGTTTTTT. It codes for CASSSRDRGGTNEKLFF.

In this sample, this clone turned up once. The chain is built from TRBV4-3 and TRBJ1-5; 9 bases agree with TRBD1. The CDR3 extends over 16 amino acids. Germline V gene sequence: CDR1 LGHNA, CDR2 YSLEER. The J segment lost 2 bases and the V segment lost 0 bases, leaving 2 bases of the junction unmatched. CDR3 nucleotides: TGCGCCAGCAGCCAAGATTGGGACAGGGGCAATCAGCCCCAGCATTTT. Protein sequence: CASSQDWDRGNQPQHF.

The rearrangement links TRBV20-1 to TRBJ2-5; D ambiguous. Trimming cost V 5 bases and J 7 bases, with 8 bases left between them. Germline values: CDR1 DFQATT, CDR2 SNEGSKA (reference sequence). The length of the CDR3 is 10 residues. The chain's CDR3 is CSAGGVTQYF. CDR3 coding DNA: TGCAGTGCTGGCGGAGTGACCCAGTACTTC.

The CDR3 is CAIPLGLSTEAFF. The CDR3, as DNA: TGTGCCATCCCTTTGGGGTTATCAACTGAAGCTTTCTTT. This chain joins TRBV6-5 and TRBJ1-1; D unclear. The ends were cut back, 10 bases at V and 5 bases at J, with 17 bases in the middle. Germline V gene lookup returns CDR1 MNHEY and CDR2 SVGAGI. The CDR3 length is 13 residues.

As to this clone: The junction and the germline gene differ at one end; a read error may be behind it. V is TRBV4-3 and J is TRBJ2-7; TRBD1 agrees at 12 bases. The CDR3 extends over 14 amino acids. Per the germline V gene, CDR1 is LGHNA and CDR2 is YSLEER. CDR3 amino acids: CASSQGRDRGRLLF. For the CDR3, the DNA is TGCGCCAGCAGCCAAGGACGGGACAGGGGGCGTCTCCTCTTC.